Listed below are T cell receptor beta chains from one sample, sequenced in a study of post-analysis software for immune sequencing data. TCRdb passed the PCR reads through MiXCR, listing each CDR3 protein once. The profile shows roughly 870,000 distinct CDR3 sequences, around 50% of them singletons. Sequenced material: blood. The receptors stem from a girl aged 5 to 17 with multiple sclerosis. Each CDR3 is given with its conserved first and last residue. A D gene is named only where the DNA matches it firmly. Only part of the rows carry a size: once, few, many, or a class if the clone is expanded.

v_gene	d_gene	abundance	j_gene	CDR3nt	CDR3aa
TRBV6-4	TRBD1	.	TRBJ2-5	TGTGCCAGCAGTGAAGAGACAGGGGGTCAAGAGACCCAGTACTTC	CASSEETGGQETQYF
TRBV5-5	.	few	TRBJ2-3	TGTGCCAGCAGCTTGGACATTACCACAGATACGCAGTATTTT	CASSLDITTDTQYF
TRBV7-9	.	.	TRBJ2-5	TGTGCCAGCAGCTTAATCCCCTCCGAACAGCGGGAGACCCAGTACTTC	CASSLIPSEQRETQYF
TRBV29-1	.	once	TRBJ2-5	TGCAGCGTCCGTAGGACAGACCTAAGTGAGCAGTACTTC	CSVRRTDLSEQYF
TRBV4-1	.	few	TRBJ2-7	TGCGCCAGCAGCCAAGAACCGGGACACCCGTCCTACGAGCAGTACTTC	CASSQEPGHPSYEQYF
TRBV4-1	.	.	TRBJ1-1	TGCGCCAGCAGCCAGACATCTAAAGAGGGGGTGGAAGCTTTCTTT	CASSQTSKEGVEAFF
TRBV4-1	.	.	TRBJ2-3	TGCGCCAGCAGCCAAGGAGTGCCCACAGATACGCAGTATTTT	CASSQGVPTDTQYF
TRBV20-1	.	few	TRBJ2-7	TGCAGTGCCCTTAGGGGCGCCAGCTCCACCTTCTCCTACGAGCAGTACTTC	CSALRGASSTFSYEQYF
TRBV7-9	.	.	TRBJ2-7	TGTGCCAGCAGCCCGGACACAGACGACTACGAGCAGTACTTC	CASSPDTDDYEQYF
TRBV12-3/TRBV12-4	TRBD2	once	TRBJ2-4	TGTGCCAGCAGTAATAGCGGGGGGGACAAAAACATTCAGTACTTC	CASSNSGGDKNIQYF
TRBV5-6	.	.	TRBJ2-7	TGTGCCAGCAGCTGGGAGAACAGGGACGAGCAGTACTTC	CASSWENRDEQYF
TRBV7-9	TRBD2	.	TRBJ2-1	TGTGCCAGCAGCTTCCGGGCGGGAGTGTACAATGAGCAGTTCTTC	CASSFRAGVYNEQFF
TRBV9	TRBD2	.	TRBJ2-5	TGTGCCAGCAGCATAGGACTAGCGGGAGGGCCGGGGGAGACCCAGTACTTC	CASSIGLAGGPGETQYF
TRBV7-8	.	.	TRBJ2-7	TGTGCCAGCAGCCGAGTCGTGTCAAGGGCAGGGAGAGAATACGAGCAGTACTTC	CASSRVVSRAGREYEQYF
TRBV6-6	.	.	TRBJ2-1	TGTGCCAGCAGTTACCCCGGGGTAGCAGGCAATGAGCAGTTCTTC	CASSYPGVAGNEQFF
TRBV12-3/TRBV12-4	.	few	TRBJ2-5	TGTGCCAGCGGCGTCGAAGAGACCCAGTACTTC	CASGVEETQYF
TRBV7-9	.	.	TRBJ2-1	TGTGCCAGCAGCTTACGGGTCGGGAGAAACAATGAGCAGTTCTTC	CASSLRVGRNNEQFF
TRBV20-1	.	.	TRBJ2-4	TGCAGTGCTAGAGATCACCCTAAACATTTAGCCAAAAACATTCAGTACTTC	CSARDHPKHLAKNIQYF
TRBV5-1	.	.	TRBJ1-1	TGCGCCAGCAGTCCGGGGACGGACTCCTACACTGAAGCTTTCTTT	CASSPGTDSYTEAFF
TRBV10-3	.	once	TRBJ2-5	TGTGCCATCAGTGTTGGAACAGGGATAGAGACCCAGTACTTC	CAISVGTGIETQYF
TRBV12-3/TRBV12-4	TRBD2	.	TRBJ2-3	TGTGCCAGCAGTTCAGTGGTACTAGCGGGCACAGATACGCAGTATTTT	CASSSVVLAGTDTQYF
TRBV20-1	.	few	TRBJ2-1	TGCAGTGCTAGGGAGGCGCATGAGCAGTTCTTC	CSAREAHEQFF
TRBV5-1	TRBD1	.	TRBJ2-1	TGCGCCAGCAGCGTACAGGGGGTGGACAATGAGCAGTTCTTC	CASSVQGVDNEQFF